Below, 18 T cell receptor beta chains from the same sample are listed, as sequenced in a study of control samples from healthy donors and cancer patients. Sequencing was performed with immunoSEQ multiplex PCR; in TCRdb, only in-frame clones are kept and a portion is missing. The profile shows around 82,000 clones, approximately 90% of them singletons. Sequencing input: blood. The receptors shown here come from a man aged 50 to 59 in good health.

The rearrangement joins TRBV7-3 to TRBJ2-2; perhaps D is TRBD1 or TRBD2 (6 bases each). Trimming cost V 5 bases and J 5 bases, with 15 bases left between them. Looked up from germline, CDR1 is SGHTA and CDR2 is FQGTGA. The CDR3 loop spans 15 amino acids. CDR3: CASSRGGRGTGELFF. The CDR3 nucleotides are TGTGCCAGCAGCAGAGGGGGGCGCGGAACCGGGGAGCTGTTTTTT.

The chain employs TRBV6-5 and TRBJ1-2; 10 bases map to TRBD1. CDR1 is MNHEY, CDR2 SVGAGI, per germline. V trimming: 4 bases; J trimming: 8 bases; junction bases outside the gene matches: 7. The CDR3 runs to 14 residues. The CDR3 loop is CASSSGQGMGGYTF. The CDR3 DNA reads TGTGCCAGCAGTTCGGGACAGGGGATGGGGGGCTACACCTTC.

This chain joins TRBV12-3 or TRBV12-4 and TRBJ1-2; TRBD1 aligns across 9 bases. With 6 bases clipped from V and 5 bases from J, the junction kept 4 bases outside the gene matches. The CDR3 is 13 residues long. This CDR3 is CASSGDRVYGYTF. The CDR3 bases are TGTGCCAGCAGCGGGGACAGGGTTTATGGCTACACCTTC.

The V and J genes are TRBV14 and TRBJ2-7; D gene uncertain. V shed 3 bases and J shed 5 bases, with 11 bases lying between them. The CDR3 is made up of 13 amino acids. CDR1 SGHDN and CDR2 FVKESK come from the germline V gene. The CDR3: CASSQDARNEQYF. As DNA, the CDR3 is TGTGCCAGCAGCCAGGACGCCAGGAACGAGCAGTACTTC.

The chain joins TRBV11-2 to TRBJ2-1; no clear D. The CDR3 length is 15 residues. V gave up 2 bases and J gave up 0 bases, with 8 bases separating them. Germline values: CDR1 SGHAT, CDR2 FQNNGV. CDR3 bases: TGTGCCAGCAGCTTATGGGGTAGCTCCTACAATGAGCAGTTCTTC. This gives the protein CASSLWGSSYNEQFF. Using reference TRBV11-2 and TRBJ2-1 for the parts outside the CDR3, the full variable domain is EAGVAQSPRYKIIEKRQSVAFWCNPISGHATLYWYQQILGQGPKLLIQFQNNGVVDDSQLPKDRFSAERLKGVDSTLKIQPAKLEDSAVYLCASSLWGSSYNEQFFGPGTRLTVL.

The chain has TRBV11-2 and TRBJ2-3, with D tentatively TRBD1 or TRBD2 (6 bases each). The germline gives CDR1 SGHAT, CDR2 FQNNGV. The V and J ends lost 0 bases and 4 bases respectively, with 20 bases between them. There are 18 residues in the CDR3. The CDR3 loop is CASSLEGGGTSLSDTQYF. CDR3 in DNA: TGTGCCAGCAGCTTAGAGGGTGGCGGGACAAGTTTGTCAGATACGCAGTATTTT.

This chain connects TRBV24-1 to TRBJ2-3; no reliable D call. Per germline, CDR1 KGHDR and CDR2 SFDVKD. Trimming took off 5 bases at V and 9 bases at J, with 14 bases between the two ends. This CDR3 has 13 amino acids. The CDR3: CATSAAGMGTQYF. The CDR3 DNA sequence: TGTGCCACCAGTGCGGCTGGTATGGGGACGCAGTATTTT.

The rearrangement uses TRBV7-9 and TRBJ1-3, with D uncertain. This CDR3 contains 14 residues. Trimming took off 2 bases at V and 1 base at J, with 6 bases between the two ends. Germline-derived CDR1 and CDR2 are SEHNR and FQNEAQ (reference sequence). The CDR3 nucleotides are TGTGCCAGCAGCTTAAGTCTTTCTGGAAACACCATATATTTT. Its translation is CASSLSLSGNTIYF.

Here the CDR3 DNA reads TGTGCCAGCACCCTGACAGGGGTGGCCAACGAGCAGTACTTC. Encoded protein: CASTLTGVANEQYF. The chain has TRBV7-9 and TRBJ2-7; 8 bases match TRBD1. The germline V gene has CDR1 SEHNR and CDR2 FQNEAQ (reference sequence). With V trimmed by 7 bases and J by 5 bases, 10 bases remained unmatched. There are 14 residues in the CDR3.

This chain connects TRBV3-1 (or the pseudogene TRBV3-2) to TRBJ1-4; no definite D call. The CDR3 is 15 residues long. V lost 0 bases and J lost 7, with 12 bases in between. Germline-derived CDR1 and CDR2 are LGHDT and YNNKEL (reference sequence). In DNA, the CDR3 is TGTGCCAGCAGCCAAGAACCCTTCTCAAGTGAAAAACTGTTTTTT. This translates into CASSQEPFSSEKLFF.

The rearrangement links TRBV7-6 to TRBJ1-1, with D perhaps matching TRBD1 (5 bases). CDR3 size: 17 residues. V gave up 3 bases and J gave up 4 bases, with 21 bases separating them. Germline V CDR1 and CDR2: SGHVS, FNYEAQ. The CDR3 here is CASSFPPPQGLGTEAFF. CDR3 DNA: TGTGCCAGCAGCTTTCCCCCTCCGCAGGGATTGGGCACTGAAGCTTTCTTT.

The J gene is TRBJ1-1, the V gene TRBV6-6; a possible D gene is TRBD1 (5 bases). Germline V gene lookup returns CDR1 MNHNY and CDR2 SVGAGI (reference sequence). The CDR3 is 15 amino acids. V gave up 6 bases and J gave up 2 bases, with 16 bases separating them. CDR3 nucleotides: TGTGCCAGCAGCCACCCCTCAGGGCTCAACACTGAAGCTTTCTTT. Translating it yields CASSHPSGLNTEAFF.

The genes are TRBV10-3 and TRBJ2-7, with D maybe TRBD2 (5 bases). Per germline, CDR1 ENHRY and CDR2 SYGVKD. V lost 2 bases and J lost 5, with 10 bases in between. The CDR3 has 13 residues. As DNA, the CDR3 is TGTGCCATCAGTGAGCACCCGCGGGACGAGCAGTACTTC. Residues: CAISEHPRDEQYF.

CDR3 sequence: CATSDHRGYTF. Written as DNA, the CDR3 is TGTGCCACCAGTGACCATCGAGGCTACACCTTC. The J gene is TRBJ1-2, the V gene TRBV24-1; D is uncertain. CDR3 length equals 11 residues. Per the germline V gene, CDR1 is KGHDR and CDR2 is SFDVKD. The V end was cut by 4 bases, the J end by 8 bases, with 7 bases between.

The gene calls are TRBV7-2 and TRBJ2-1; 9 bases match TRBD1. The CDR3 loop spans 19 amino acids. V was pared by 5 bases and J by 0 bases, with 14 bases of the junction left unmatched. Per germline, CDR1 SGHTA and CDR2 FQGNSA. In DNA, the CDR3 is TGTGCCAGCAGCCTTCGTCCCCGGGGGACAGGGCGCTCCTACAATGAGCAGTTCTTC. It codes for CASSLRPRGTGRSYNEQFF.

The chain couples TRBV6-2 or TRBV6-3 to TRBJ2-6; D call uncertain. Between the trimmed V and J ends, which lost 2 bases and 4 bases, there was a span of 3 bases. Germline lookup yields CDR1 MNHEY and CDR2 SVGEGT. The CDR3 runs to 13 residues. The CDR3 sequence is CASSYGGANVLTF. The CDR3 region has the DNA TGTGCCAGCAGTTACGGGGGGGCCAACGTCCTGACTTTC.

V usage is TRBV7-2 and J usage is TRBJ2-7; the D gene is possibly TRBD2 (7 bases). Germline V gives CDR1 SGHTA, CDR2 FQGNSA. The CDR3 contains 15 residues. The V gene lost 5 bases and the J gene lost 2 bases, with 16 bases spanning the gap. The CDR3 DNA reads as TGTGCCAGCAGCCCAGGGAGGGGGAGAACCTACGAGCAGTACTTC. Amino acid sequence: CASSPGRGRTYEQYF.

This rearrangement joins TRBV12-3 or TRBV12-4 to TRBJ1-5; 7 positions agree with TRBD1. V was pared by 2 bases and J by 6 bases, with 1 base of the junction left unmatched. The CDR3 runs to 13 residues. The CDR3 bases are TGTGCCAGCAGTTTACGGACAGGTCAGCCCCAGCATTTT. Translation: CASSLRTGQPQHF.